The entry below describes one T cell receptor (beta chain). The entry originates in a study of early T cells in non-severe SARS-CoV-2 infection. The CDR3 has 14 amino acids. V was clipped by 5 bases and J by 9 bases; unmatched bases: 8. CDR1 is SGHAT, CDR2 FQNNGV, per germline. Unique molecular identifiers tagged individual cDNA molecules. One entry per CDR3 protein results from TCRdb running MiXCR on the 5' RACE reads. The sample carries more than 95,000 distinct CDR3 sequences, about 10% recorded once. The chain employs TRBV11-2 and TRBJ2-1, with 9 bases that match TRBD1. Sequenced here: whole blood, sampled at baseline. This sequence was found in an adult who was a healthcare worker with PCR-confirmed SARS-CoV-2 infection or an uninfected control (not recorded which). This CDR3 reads CASSLRLQGAEQFF. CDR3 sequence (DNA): TGTGCCAGCAGCCTCCGACTACAGGGGGCTGAGCAGTTCTTC.